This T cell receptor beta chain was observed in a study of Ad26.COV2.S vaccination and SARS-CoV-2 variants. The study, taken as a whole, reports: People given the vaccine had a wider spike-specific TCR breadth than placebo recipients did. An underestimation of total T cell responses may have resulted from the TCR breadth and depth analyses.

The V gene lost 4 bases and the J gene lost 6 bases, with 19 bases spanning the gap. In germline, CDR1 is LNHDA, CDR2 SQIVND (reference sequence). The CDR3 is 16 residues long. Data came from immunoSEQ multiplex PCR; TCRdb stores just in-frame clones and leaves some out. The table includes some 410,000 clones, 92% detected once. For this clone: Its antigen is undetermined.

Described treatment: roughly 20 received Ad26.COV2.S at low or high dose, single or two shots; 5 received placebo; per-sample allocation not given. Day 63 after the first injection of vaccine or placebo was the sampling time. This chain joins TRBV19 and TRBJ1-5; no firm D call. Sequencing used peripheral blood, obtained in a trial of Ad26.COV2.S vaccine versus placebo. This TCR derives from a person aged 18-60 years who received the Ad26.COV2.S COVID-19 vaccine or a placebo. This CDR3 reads CASSTGRSLYGQPQHF. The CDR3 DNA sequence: TGTGCCAGTAGTACGGGCAGGTCTTTATATGGTCAGCCCCAGCATTTT.